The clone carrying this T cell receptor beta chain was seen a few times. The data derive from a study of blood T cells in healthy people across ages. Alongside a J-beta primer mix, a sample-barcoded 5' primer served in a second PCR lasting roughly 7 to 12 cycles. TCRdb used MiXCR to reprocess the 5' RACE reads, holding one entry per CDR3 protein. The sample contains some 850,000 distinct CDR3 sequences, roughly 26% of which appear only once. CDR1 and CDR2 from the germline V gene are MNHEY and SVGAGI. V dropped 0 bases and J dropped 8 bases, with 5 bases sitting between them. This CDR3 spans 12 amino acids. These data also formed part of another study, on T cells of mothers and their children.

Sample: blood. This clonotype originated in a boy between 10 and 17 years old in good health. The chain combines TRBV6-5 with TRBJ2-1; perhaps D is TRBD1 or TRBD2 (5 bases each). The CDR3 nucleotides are TGTGCCAGCAGTTACTCGGGGGATGAGCAGTTCTTC. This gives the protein CASSYSGDEQFF.